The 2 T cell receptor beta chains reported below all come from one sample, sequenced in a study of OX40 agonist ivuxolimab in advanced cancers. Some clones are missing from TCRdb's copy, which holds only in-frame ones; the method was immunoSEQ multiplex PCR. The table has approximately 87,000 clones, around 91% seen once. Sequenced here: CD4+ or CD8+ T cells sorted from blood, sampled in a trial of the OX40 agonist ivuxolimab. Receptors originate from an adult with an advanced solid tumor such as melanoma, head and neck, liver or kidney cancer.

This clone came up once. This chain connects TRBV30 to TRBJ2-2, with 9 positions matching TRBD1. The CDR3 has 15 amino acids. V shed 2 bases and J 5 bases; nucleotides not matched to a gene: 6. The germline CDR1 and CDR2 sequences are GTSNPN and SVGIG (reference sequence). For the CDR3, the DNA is TGTGCCTGGAGTTCCTACAGGGGGCGGACCGGGGAGCTGTTTTTT. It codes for CAWSSYRGRTGELFF.

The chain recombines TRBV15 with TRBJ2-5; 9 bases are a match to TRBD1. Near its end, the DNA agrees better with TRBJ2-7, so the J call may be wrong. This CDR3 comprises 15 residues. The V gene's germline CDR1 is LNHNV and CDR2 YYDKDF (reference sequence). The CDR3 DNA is TGTGCCACCAGCAGATCTAGGACAGGGGTGTACGAGCAGTACTTC. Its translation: CATSRSRTGVYEQYF.